One sample yielded the 22 T cell receptor beta chains listed below, sequenced in a study of blood T cell repertoires in COVID-19 (dated by TCRdb to the early 2020s). Library preparation was by the immunoSEQ multiplex PCR assay. TCRdb retrieved this table from immuneACCESS and kept in-frame rearrangements only. Not all clones are present; in checked studies, unresolved V genes account for under half, and no reason is known for the remainder. For this sample the table gives about 140,000 clones, of which about 86% were detected only once. The top ten hold approximately 8% of the sample. Sequencing was done on a sample of peripheral blood. The source of these receptors is a human donor in a cohort sampled during active COVID-19.

This chain uses TRBV3-1 (or the pseudogene TRBV3-2) with TRBJ2-7; D is unclear. Trimming took 1 base from V and 7 from J, leaving 5 bases between them. Germline values: CDR1 LGHDT, CDR2 YNNKEL (reference sequence). CDR3 length: 11 amino acids. CDR3 sequence (DNA): TGTGCCAGCAGCCAAGGAACAGAGCAGTACTTC. Translation gives CASSQGTEQYF.

This chain connects TRBV5-1 to TRBJ2-7, with a weak D call TRBD1 (5 bases). The ends were cut back, 0 bases at V and 9 bases at J, with 10 bases in the middle. The CDR3 loop spans 12 amino acids. Germline CDR1 and CDR2: SGHRS and YFSETQ. The DNA of the CDR3 is TGCGCCAGCAGCTTGGAGGGGCCGGGGCAGTACTTC. This translates into CASSLEGPGQYF.

The rearrangement joins TRBV20-1 to TRBJ2-3, with TRBD2 as a possible D gene (6 bases). The germline V gene encodes CDR1 DFQATT and CDR2 SNEGSKA (reference sequence). The CDR3 runs to 11 residues. The CDR3 DNA is TGCGCTGGGGGGAGATTGGATACGCAGTATTTT. It translates to CAGGRLDTQYF.

The chain is built from TRBV2 and TRBJ2-6, with D possibly being TRBD2 (7 bases). There are 16 residues in the CDR3. Germline-derived CDR1 and CDR2 are SNHLY and FYNNEI. Trimming took off 7 bases at V and 3 bases at J, with 16 bases between the two ends. CDR3 sequence: CASTWGGLSGANVLTF. The CDR3 DNA reads as TGTGCCAGCACCTGGGGGGGGCTAAGTGGGGCCAACGTCCTGACTTTC.

This clone appeared once. The V and J genes are TRBV5-1 and TRBJ1-1; 7 positions match TRBD1. V shed 5 bases and J 6 bases; nucleotides not matched to a gene: 13. The length of the CDR3 is 15 residues. The germline V gene has CDR1 SGHRS and CDR2 YFSETQ. The CDR3 DNA reads as TGCGCCAGCAGATACGCTGACAGGGTAAGGGCTGAAGCTTTCTTT. Its translation is CASRYADRVRAEAFF.

This clone came up once. The chain has TRBV4-3 and TRBJ2-7, with a possible D match to TRBD1 (5 bases). The V end lost 1 base, the J end lost 1 base, and 11 bases lay between the germline ends. This CDR3 spans 15 amino acids. Germline V CDR1 and CDR2: LGHNA, YSLEER. CDR3 protein: CASSQGAGLSYEQYF. The CDR3 DNA reads as TGCGCCAGCAGCCAAGGGGCAGGGCTGTCCTACGAGCAGTACTTC.

The rearrangement links TRBV28 to TRBJ2-5; a possible D gene is TRBD2 (6 bases). The germline V gene has CDR1 MDHEN and CDR2 SYDVKM. V lost 8 bases and J lost 5, with 18 bases in between. This CDR3 is 14 amino acids long. This CDR3 is CASRDGGIKETQYF. The CDR3 DNA sequence: TGTGCCAGCCGGGACGGAGGGATCAAGGAGACCCAGTACTTC.

This sequence joins TRBV7-7 and TRBJ2-5; the D gene is possibly TRBD1 (5 bases). V lost 1 base to trimming and J lost 4 bases, with 13 bases between them. Germline V gives CDR1 SSHAT, CDR2 FNYEAQ (reference sequence). The CDR3 extends over 15 amino acids. The chain's CDR3 is CASSLDSGLGETQYF. The CDR3 DNA reads TGTGCCAGCAGCTTAGACTCAGGGTTAGGAGAGACCCAGTACTTC.

The sample holds many counts of this clone. This chain connects TRBV5-1 to TRBJ1-2; 9 bases map to TRBD1. This CDR3 region has 14 residues. The V segment lost 3 bases and the J segment 2 bases; nucleotides outside the gene matches: 2. Looked up from germline, CDR1 is SGHRS and CDR2 is YFSETQ. The CDR3 DNA sequence: TGCGCCAGCAGCTGGGACAGGGACAACTATGGCTACACCTTC. This codes for CASSWDRDNYGYTF.

The chain recombines TRBV7-8 with TRBJ2-7; TRBD2 aligns across 7 bases. The ends lost 0 bases at V and 1 base at J; junction bases unmatched: 0. Germline CDR1 is SGHVS and CDR2 is FQNEAQ. The CDR3 is 14 residues long. The DNA for the CDR3 is TGTGCCAGCAGCTTAGCGGGAGGGTCCTACGAGCAGTACTTC. Its translation: CASSLAGGSYEQYF. Looking up the rest from reference TRBV7-8 and TRBJ2-7 gives the full variable domain: GAGVSQSPRYKVAKRGQDVALRCDPISGHVSLFWYQQALGQGPEFLTYFQNEAQLDKSGLPSDRFFAERPEGSVSTLKIQRTQQEDSAVYLCASSLAGGSYEQYFGPGTRLTVT.

The rearrangement joins TRBV4-3 to TRBJ2-4, with a weak D call TRBD1 (6 bases). This CDR3 has 20 amino acids. Germline V gene sequence: CDR1 LGHNA, CDR2 YSLEER. V gave up 3 bases and J gave up 0 bases, with 24 bases separating them. CDR3 protein: CASSQENPFTGTLAKNIQYF. The CDR3 nucleotides read TGCGCCAGCAGCCAGGAAAATCCCTTTACAGGGACCTTAGCCAAAAACATTCAGTACTTC.

The chain is built from TRBV7-9 and TRBJ2-7, with a tentative D call TRBD2 (7 bases). The CDR3 spans 14 residues. The V gene's germline CDR1 is SEHNR and CDR2 FQNEAQ (reference sequence). Trimming cost V 1 base and J 5 bases, with 12 bases left between them. The CDR3 is CASSLDGGRNEQYF. In DNA form, the CDR3 reads TGTGCCAGCAGCTTAGACGGGGGGCGGAACGAGCAGTACTTC.

The V and J genes are TRBV6-2 or TRBV6-3 and TRBJ1-5; 7 bases agree with TRBD1. Germline V gene lookup returns CDR1 MNHEY and CDR2 SVGEGT. The CDR3 consists of 15 residues. V lost 2 bases and J lost 7; bases outside the gene matches: 8. The DNA of the CDR3 is TGTGCCAGCAGTTACCGTCCGACAGGGTTACAGCCCCAGCATTTT. Amino acid sequence: CASSYRPTGLQPQHF.

The rearrangement links TRBV19 to TRBJ2-5; D possibly corresponds to TRBD2 (6 bases). The CDR3 length is 13 residues. Germline values: CDR1 LNHDA, CDR2 SQIVND (reference sequence). Trimming removed 6 bases from V and 4 bases from J, with 12 bases in between. The CDR3 DNA follows: TGTGCCAGTAGCCCTCGAGCGGGAGAGACCCAGTACTTC. This encodes CASSPRAGETQYF.

CDR3 loop: CASADQATGRHEQYF. For the CDR3, the DNA is TGTGCCAGCGCGGATCAAGCGACAGGGAGACACGAGCAGTACTTC. The chain has TRBV6-6 and TRBJ2-7; 7 bases align to TRBD1. From germline, CDR1 is MNHNY and CDR2 SVGAGI (reference sequence). The junction had 15 bases not matched to a gene; V was cut back by 8 bases and J by 5 bases. CDR3 size: 15 residues.

This clone showed up just a few times. The chain uses TRBV6-1 and TRBJ2-7; 10 positions match TRBD2. This CDR3 is built from 15 residues. J gave up 4 bases and V 0 bases, and 3 bases lay outside the gene matches. The germline V gene encodes CDR1 MNHNS and CDR2 SASEGT. The CDR3 DNA is TGTGCCAGCAGTGAAGCAGCGGGAGGGCATTACGAGCAGTACTTC. Its protein is CASSEAAGGHYEQYF.

This CDR3 is CASSYGRAAIYEQYF. CDR3 DNA: TGTGCCAGCAGTTACGGGAGGGCCGCAATCTACGAGCAGTACTTC. The chain combines TRBV6-2 or TRBV6-3 with TRBJ2-7; 7 nucleotides line up with TRBD2. Trimming removed 2 bases from V and 3 bases from J; junction bases left unmatched: 7. The CDR3 runs 15 residues. Germline loops: CDR1 MNHEY, CDR2 SVGEGT.

This chain joins TRBV7-8 and TRBJ1-2; D perhaps matches TRBD1 (6 bases). V was cut by 5 bases and J by 5 bases, with 15 bases left in between. Germline V CDR1 and CDR2: SGHVS, FQNEAQ. The CDR3 length is 14 residues. CDR3 protein: CASSPQGQQYGYTF. The CDR3 region has the DNA TGTGCCAGCAGCCCTCAGGGGCAGCAATATGGCTACACCTTC.

This rearrangement joins TRBV29-1 to TRBJ1-1; D unclear. The germline V gene has CDR1 SQVTM and CDR2 ANQGSEA. CDR3 size: 13 residues. The V end lost 1 base, the J end lost 0 bases, and 6 bases lay between the germline ends. The DNA for the CDR3 is TGCAGCGTTGAAGGGCGGCTGAACACTGAAGCTTTCTTT. It codes for CSVEGRLNTEAFF. Full variable domain (outside the CDR3, taken from reference TRBV29-1 and TRBJ1-1): SAVISQKPSRDICQRGTSLTIQCQVDSQVTMMFWYRQQPGQSLTLIATANQGSEATYESGFVIDKFPISRPNLTFSTLTVSNMSPEDSSIYLCSVEGRLNTEAFFGQGTRLTVV.

This chain connects TRBV6-5 to TRBJ1-3, with TRBD1 as a possible D gene (6 bases). V dropped 2 bases and J dropped 0 bases, with 8 bases sitting between them. The CDR3 has 15 amino acids. Germline V lookup: CDR1 MNHEY, CDR2 SVGAGI. The CDR3 DNA sequence: TGTGCCAGCAGTTACACAGGGTTCTCTGGAAACACCATATATTTT. It translates to CASSYTGFSGNTIYF.

The chain joins TRBV7-6 to TRBJ2-5, with a weak D call TRBD1 (5 bases). The V gene lost 0 bases and the J gene lost 0 bases, with 8 bases spanning the gap. CDR3 length: 15 residues. Germline V lookup: CDR1 SGHVS, CDR2 FNYEAQ. The CDR3 coding sequence is TGTGCCAGCAGCTTAGCGGCGGACAACCAAGAGACCCAGTACTTC. This gives the protein CASSLAADNQETQYF.

V gene TRBV3-1 (or the pseudogene TRBV3-2) combines with J gene TRBJ2-3, with D possibly being TRBD2 (5 bases). Trimming removed 1 base from V and 1 base from J, with 12 bases in between. CDR1 LGHDT and CDR2 YNNKEL come from the germline V gene (reference sequence). The CDR3 sequence is 16 residues long. The CDR3: CASSQVPGIGTDTQYF. CDR3 nucleotides: TGTGCCAGCAGCCAAGTCCCCGGGATAGGCACAGATACGCAGTATTTT.